This entry lists 21 T cell receptor beta chains sequenced from one sample in a study of blood T cell repertoires in COVID-19 (dated by TCRdb to 2020 to 2022). The library came from the immunoSEQ multiplex PCR assay. Here the immuneACCESS table is served through TCRdb, limited to in-frame sequences with V and J called. Missing clones are a known gap in these copies; in checked studies unresolved V genes cover under half, and the rest lacks a known reason. The sample table lists fewer than 300,000 clones, around 84% of them with a count of one. Of the sample, around a tenth falls within the top ten clones. Sequencing was done on a sample of peripheral blood. The receptors here all came from a man aged 45-65 years with COVID-19, enrolled during active disease.

The chain has TRBV4-3 and TRBJ2-3, with D maybe TRBD2 (5 bases). The germline V gene has CDR1 LGHNA and CDR2 YSLEER. The V end lost 0 bases, the J end lost 0 bases, and 13 bases lay between the germline ends. This CDR3 comprises 17 residues. Written as DNA, the CDR3 is TGCGCCAGCAGCCAAGATTATAACGGAGGTAGCACAGATACGCAGTATTTT. Its protein product is CASSQDYNGGSTDTQYF.

The gene calls are TRBV6-5 and TRBJ2-7; a possible D gene is TRBD1 (5 bases). The CDR3 extends over 12 amino acids. With 7 bases removed from V and 8 bases from J, the gap between germline ends came to 15 bases. Germline CDR1 MNHEY, CDR2 SVGAGI. Here the CDR3 reads CASKGEPDKQYF. The CDR3 nucleotides read TGTGCCAGCAAAGGGGAACCGGATAAGCAGTACTTC.

Of note for this clone: This CDR3 is also generated by other DNA sequences in the sample. The V call is TRBV7-2, the J call TRBJ2-7; the D gene is possibly TRBD1 (5 bases). The CDR3 covers 14 residues. Trimming shortened V by 1 base and J by 4 bases, and 11 bases separated the two germline ends. CDR1 SGHTA and CDR2 FQGNSA come from the germline V gene. CDR3 nucleotide sequence: TGTGCCAGCAGCTTAGTCCAGGGTGGGTACGAGCAGTACTTC. The encoded protein is CASSLVQGGYEQYF. Full variable domain (remainder filled in from reference TRBV7-2 and TRBJ2-7): GAGVSQSPSNKVTEKGKDVELRCDPISGHTALYWYRQSLGQGLEFLIYFQGNSAPDKSGLPSDRFSAERTGGSVSTLTIQRTQQEDSAVYLCASSLVQGGYEQYFGPGTRLTVT.

This chain connects TRBV4-2 to TRBJ2-7; 7 bases line up with TRBD1. Germline-derived CDR1 and CDR2 are LGHNA and YNFKEQ. The V gene end was trimmed by 1 base and the J gene end by 0 bases; junction bases not matched to a gene: 9. CDR3 length: 17 residues. The CDR3 coding sequence is TGTGCCAGCAGCCAAGTGGGGTCGGGACAGATCTCCTACGAGCAGTACTTC. Protein: CASSQVGSGQISYEQYF.

The chain combines TRBV12-3 or TRBV12-4 with TRBJ1-2; TRBD1 agrees at 9 bases. The CDR3 length is 13 residues. J was trimmed by 7 bases and V by 6 bases; bases with no gene match: 6. The CDR3 DNA follows: TGTGCCAGCAGGGGACAGGGAAGTTTTGGCTACACCTTC. Encoded protein: CASRGQGSFGYTF.

The chain couples TRBV28 to TRBJ2-7; D is possibly TRBD2 (6 bases). Per the germline V gene, CDR1 is MDHEN and CDR2 is SYDVKM. The CDR3 totals 15 residues. Trimming took off 4 bases at V and 4 bases at J, with 17 bases between the two ends. The chain's CDR3 is CASSSHGGDTYEQYF. The CDR3 DNA is TGTGCCAGCAGTTCCCACGGGGGAGATACATACGAGCAGTACTTC.

The sample holds one count of this clone. The gene calls are TRBV3-1 (or the pseudogene TRBV3-2) and TRBJ2-2; perhaps TRBD1 as D (5 bases). The germline V gene has CDR1 LGHDT and CDR2 YNNKEL (reference sequence). The CDR3 covers 15 residues. V was trimmed by 0 bases and J by 6 bases, leaving 11 bases between them. This chain's CDR3 is CASSQDLQVAGELFF. CDR3 sequence (DNA): TGTGCCAGCAGCCAAGATCTACAGGTTGCCGGGGAGCTGTTTTTT.

V is TRBV2 and J is TRBJ2-5, with TRBD2 as a possible D gene (6 bases). CDR1 is SNHLY and CDR2 is FYNNEI in the germline V gene. The germline V and J ends were trimmed by 11 bases and 2 bases, with 21 bases remaining between them. This CDR3 has 15 residues. CDR3 residues: CARSAEGLPQETQYF. The CDR3 DNA sequence: TGTGCCCGGAGCGCGGAAGGACTACCTCAAGAGACCCAGTACTTC.

The rearrangement links TRBV5-1 to TRBJ1-2; the match to TRBD1 covers 9 bases. Germline-derived CDR1 and CDR2 are SGHRS and YFSETQ. The CDR3 spans 14 residues. With 3 bases clipped from V and 6 bases from J, the junction kept 6 bases outside the gene matches. CDR3 protein: CASSSGQGGDGYTF. The CDR3 DNA follows: TGCGCCAGCAGCTCGGGACAGGGAGGCGATGGCTACACCTTC.

The J gene is TRBJ1-3, the V gene TRBV27; D ambiguous. Germline V gives CDR1 MNHEY, CDR2 SMNVEV (reference sequence). This CDR3 region has 14 residues. Trimming removed 2 bases at V and 4 bases at J, with 9 bases between. The CDR3 DNA sequence: TGTGCCAGCAGTTTAGCGGGAACGGGAAACACCATATATTTT. Encoded protein: CASSLAGTGNTIYF.

The chain employs TRBV29-1 and TRBJ2-5; a weak D match, TRBD1 (6 bases). Germline V CDR1 and CDR2: SQVTM, ANQGSEA. With 7 bases removed from V and 5 bases from J, the gap between germline ends came to 11 bases. This CDR3 is 11 amino acids long. The CDR3 DNA is TGCAGCGCCCCCACAGGGGAGACCCAGTACTTC. Amino acid sequence: CSAPTGETQYF.

V and J are TRBV11-2 and TRBJ2-7; TRBD1 matches 8 bases. The CDR3 totals 14 residues. The V gene end was trimmed by 5 bases and the J gene end by 3 bases; junction bases not matched to a gene: 6. Germline V gene lookup returns CDR1 SGHAT and CDR2 FQNNGV. The CDR3 sequence is CASSGQGAGYEQYF. CDR3 coding DNA: TGTGCCAGCAGCGGACAGGGTGCTGGCTACGAGCAGTACTTC. The full variable domain, rest sourced from reference TRBV11-2 and TRBJ2-7, is EAGVAQSPRYKIIEKRQSVAFWCNPISGHATLYWYQQILGQGPKLLIQFQNNGVVDDSQLPKDRFSAERLKGVDSTLKIQPAKLEDSAVYLCASSGQGAGYEQYFGPGTRLTVT.

The CDR3 region is CAWSGGQANTGELFF. DNA for the CDR3: TGTGCCTGGAGCGGGGGACAGGCGAACACCGGGGAGCTGTTTTTT. The chain carries TRBV30 and TRBJ2-2; TRBD1 agrees at 8 bases. With 3 bases clipped from V and 0 bases from J, the junction kept 3 bases outside the gene matches. Germline V gives CDR1 GTSNPN, CDR2 SVGIG (reference sequence). The CDR3 runs to 15 residues. Full variable domain (remainder filled in from reference TRBV30 and TRBJ2-2): SQTIHQWPATLVQPVGSPLSLECTVEGTSNPNLYWYRQAAGRGLQLLFYSVGIGQISSEVPQNLSASRPQDRQFILSSKKLLLSDSGFYLCAWSGGQANTGELFFGEGSRLTVL.

This chain joins TRBV4-2 and TRBJ2-1; TRBD2 agrees at 7 bases. V dropped 5 bases and J dropped 4; count of bases not matched to a gene: 20. Germline-derived CDR1 and CDR2 are LGHNA and YNFKEQ. CDR3 length: 19 amino acids. This chain's CDR3 is CASSVGLVGLVGGYNEQFF. The CDR3 DNA reads TGTGCCAGCAGCGTTGGACTAGTGGGCCTAGTTGGTGGGTACAATGAGCAGTTCTTC.

DNA for the CDR3: TGTGCCAGTAGTAGGCTAGCGGGAGTTACCGGGGAGCTGTTTTTT. Protein sequence: CASSRLAGVTGELFF. The gene calls are TRBV19 and TRBJ2-2, with TRBD2 matching over 10 bases. The trim removed 4 bases at V and 5 bases at J, leaving 4 bases unmatched. The CDR3 covers 15 residues. Germline CDR1 is LNHDA and CDR2 is SQIVND (reference sequence).

The rearrangement uses TRBV6-2 or TRBV6-3 and TRBJ2-3; 11 nucleotides line up with TRBD2. J was trimmed by 0 bases and V by 2 bases; bases with no gene match: 4. This CDR3 comprises 17 residues. CDR1 is MNHEY and CDR2 is SVGEGT in the germline V gene. The CDR3 sequence: CASSYSLAGGSTDTQYF. Written as DNA, the CDR3 is TGTGCCAGCAGTTACAGCTTAGCGGGGGGGAGCACAGATACGCAGTATTTT.

The rearrangement joins TRBV7-2 to TRBJ2-1, with D maybe TRBD1 (6 bases). The germline CDR1 and CDR2 sequences are SGHTA and FQGNSA. This CDR3 region has 14 residues. The V gene lost 3 bases and the J gene lost 3 bases, with 9 bases spanning the gap. The CDR3 loop reads CASSFRRGYNEQFF. Here the CDR3 DNA reads TGTGCCAGCAGCTTCCGCAGGGGCTACAATGAGCAGTTCTTC.

The CDR3 bases are TGTGCCAGCAGTCTCCGGACAGGGGAAGTGGGAGAGCAGTACTTC. This codes for CASSLRTGEVGEQYF. The rearrangement links TRBV28 to TRBJ2-7, with 9 bases identical to TRBD1. This CDR3 has 15 amino acids. V was pared by 5 bases and J by 7 bases, with 12 bases of the junction left unmatched. Germline values: CDR1 MDHEN, CDR2 SYDVKM. Supplemented by reference TRBV28 and TRBJ2-7, the full variable domain reads DVKVTQSSRYLVKRTGEKVFLECVQDMDHENMFWYRQDPGLGLRLIYFSYDVKMKEKGDIPEGYSVSREKKERFSLILESASTNQTSMYLCASSLRTGEVGEQYFGPGTRLTVT.

The rearrangement links TRBV5-8 to TRBJ2-3, with D uncertain. The CDR3 sequence is 12 residues long. Germline V gene sequence: CDR1 SGHTS, CDR2 YDEGEE. The germline V and J ends were trimmed by 5 bases and 4 bases, with 8 bases remaining between them. In nucleotides, the CDR3 is TGTGCCAGCAGACGTGACTCAGATACGCAGTATTTT. Amino acids: CASRRDSDTQYF.

The J gene is TRBJ1-6, the V gene TRBV2, with 8 bases aligning to TRBD1. The trim removed 1 base at V and 8 bases at J, leaving 1 base unmatched. The CDR3 extends over 14 amino acids. Germline assignment: CDR1 SNHLY and CDR2 FYNNEI. CDR3 coding DNA: TGTGCCAGCAGTGAAGACAGGGGGTATTCACCCCTCCACTTT. As protein: CASSEDRGYSPLHF.

The gene calls are TRBV11-2 and TRBJ2-1; TRBD2 aligns across 9 bases. Germline CDR1 SGHAT, CDR2 FQNNGV. The V segment lost 5 bases and the J segment 4 bases; nucleotides outside the gene matches: 6. The CDR3 runs to 15 residues. This CDR3 reads CASSARLAVYNEQFF. CDR3 nucleotides: TGTGCCAGCAGCGCAAGACTAGCGGTATACAATGAGCAGTTCTTC.